Listed below are T cell receptor beta chains from one sample, sequenced in a study of blood T cells in healthy people across ages. TCRdb re-called the 5' RACE reads with MiXCR, one entry per CDR3 protein. This sample has some 1.5 million distinct CDR3 sequences, with 42% found just once. Sequenced: blood. Every receptor here comes from a woman aged 18 to 35 in good health. Both conserved end residues are part of each CDR3. A D gene is named only where the DNA matches it firmly. Clone size is given for some rows only: seen once, a few or many times, or a class if the clone is expanded.

cdr3_aa: CASSPGIHYEQYF
cdr3_nt: TGTGCCAGCAGTCCCGGGATCCACTACGAGCAGTACTTC
v_call: TRBV12-3/TRBV12-4
clone_size: NA
d_call: NA
j_call: TRBJ2-7

cdr3_aa: CAISGQGQDYGYTF
cdr3_nt: TGTGCCATAAGTGGGCAGGGGCAAGACTATGGCTACACCTTC
v_call: TRBV7-9
clone_size: NA
d_call: NA
j_call: TRBJ1-2

cdr3_aa: CASSPTRVGDTQYF
cdr3_nt: TGTGCCAGCAGTCCGACGAGGGTTGGGGATACGCAGTATTTT
v_call: TRBV6-6
clone_size: few
d_call: NA
j_call: TRBJ2-3

cdr3_aa: CASSQGVLMNTEAFF
cdr3_nt: TGTGCCAGCAGCCAAGGGGTCCTCATGAACACTGAAGCTTTCTTT
v_call: TRBV3-1
clone_size: NA
d_call: NA
j_call: TRBJ1-1

cdr3_aa: CASSQDRGADGYTF
cdr3_nt: TGCGCCAGCAGCCAAGATCGTGGTGCTGATGGCTACACCTTC
v_call: TRBV4-1
clone_size: NA
d_call: NA
j_call: TRBJ1-2

cdr3_aa: CSARIASRRGTEAFF
cdr3_nt: TGCAGTGCCCGTATTGCCTCCCGGCGAGGCACTGAAGCTTTCTTT
v_call: TRBV20-1
clone_size: few
d_call: NA
j_call: TRBJ1-1

cdr3_aa: CASRTPFDYEQYF
cdr3_nt: TGCGCCAGCAGGACACCTTTTGACTACGAGCAGTACTTC
v_call: TRBV5-1
clone_size: many
d_call: NA
j_call: TRBJ2-7

cdr3_aa: CASSEKIRVTPLHF
cdr3_nt: TGTGCCAGCAGTGAAAAGATAAGGGTAACGCCCCTCCACTTT
v_call: TRBV2
clone_size: NA
d_call: NA
j_call: TRBJ1-6

cdr3_aa: CSVVKIQETQYF
cdr3_nt: TGCAGCGTTGTAAAGATACAAGAGACCCAGTACTTC
v_call: TRBV29-1
clone_size: many
d_call: NA
j_call: TRBJ2-5

cdr3_aa: CASSGHLDVNEQFF
cdr3_nt: TGTGCCAGCAGCGGACATTTGGATGTCAATGAGCAGTTCTTC
v_call: TRBV6-5
clone_size: NA
d_call: NA
j_call: TRBJ2-1

cdr3_aa: CASSQAVRLRETQYF
cdr3_nt: TGTGCCAGCAGCCAAGCGGTCAGGTTAAGAGAGACCCAGTACTTC
v_call: TRBV3-1
clone_size: once
d_call: NA
j_call: TRBJ2-5

cdr3_aa: CASRRGLAASYEQYF
cdr3_nt: TGCGCCAGCAGAAGGGGCCTAGCGGCGTCCTACGAGCAGTACTTC
v_call: TRBV5-1
clone_size: few
d_call: TRBD2
j_call: TRBJ2-7

cdr3_aa: CASSQKQGLYGYTF
cdr3_nt: TGCGCCAGCAGCCAAAAGCAGGGGCTATATGGCTACACCTTC
v_call: TRBV4-1
clone_size: NA
d_call: NA
j_call: TRBJ1-2

cdr3_aa: CSARTDRGNTEAFF
cdr3_nt: TGCAGTGCTAGAACAGACAGGGGAAACACTGAAGCTTTCTTT
v_call: TRBV20-1
clone_size: few
d_call: TRBD1
j_call: TRBJ1-1

cdr3_aa: CATSDPGGTDTQYF
cdr3_nt: TGTGCCACCAGTGATCCCGGGGGAACAGATACGCAGTATTTT
v_call: TRBV24-1
clone_size: NA
d_call: NA
j_call: TRBJ2-3

cdr3_aa: CASSQSLSAWADTQYF
cdr3_nt: TGTGCCAGCAGCCAAAGTCTCTCGGCTTGGGCAGATACGCAGTATTTT
v_call: TRBV3-1
clone_size: few
d_call: NA
j_call: TRBJ2-3

cdr3_aa: CASSPAKVEGLYGYTF
cdr3_nt: TGTGCCAGCAGCCCTGCTAAGGTGGAGGGATTATATGGCTACACCTTC
v_call: TRBV6-6
clone_size: few
d_call: NA
j_call: TRBJ1-2

cdr3_aa: CASSGRGSDNSPLHF
cdr3_nt: TGTGCCAGCAGCGGAAGGGGTTCTGATAATTCACCCCTCCACTTT
v_call: TRBV11-3
clone_size: NA
d_call: NA
j_call: TRBJ1-6

cdr3_aa: CASSYMAGGNYGYTF
cdr3_nt: TGTGCCAGCAGTTACATGGCAGGGGGAAACTATGGCTACACCTTC
v_call: TRBV6-6
clone_size: few
d_call: TRBD1
j_call: TRBJ1-2

cdr3_aa: CSARADKNYGYTF
cdr3_nt: TGCAGTGCTAGAGCCGACAAGAACTATGGCTACACCTTC
v_call: TRBV20-1
clone_size: many
d_call: NA
j_call: TRBJ1-2

cdr3_aa: CATSDYGSERGLENEQYF
cdr3_nt: TGTGCCACCAGTGATTACGGGAGCGAGAGAGGCCTAGAAAATGAGCAGTACTTC
v_call: TRBV24-1
clone_size: NA
d_call: NA
j_call: TRBJ2-5

cdr3_aa: CASSPGQPFGNTEAFF
cdr3_nt: TGCGCCAGCAGCCCCGGACAGCCATTTGGGAACACTGAAGCTTTCTTT
v_call: TRBV5-1
clone_size: NA
d_call: NA
j_call: TRBJ1-1

cdr3_aa: CASRRDRGLAFF
cdr3_nt: TGTGCCAGCAGACGGGACAGGGGATTAGCTTTCTTT
v_call: TRBV12-3/TRBV12-4
clone_size: few
d_call: TRBD1
j_call: TRBJ1-1

cdr3_aa: CASSYSTTFQETQYF
cdr3_nt: TGTGCCAGCAGTTACTCGACGACTTTCCAAGAGACCCAGTACTTC
v_call: TRBV6-2/TRBV6-3
clone_size: few
d_call: NA
j_call: TRBJ2-5

cdr3_aa: CASSVRQGLDTEAFF
cdr3_nt: TGTGCCAGCAGTGTTAGACAGGGGTTGGACACTGAAGCTTTCTTT
v_call: TRBV12-3/TRBV12-4
clone_size: NA
d_call: TRBD1
j_call: TRBJ1-1

cdr3_aa: CAIRGSDGSSETQYF
cdr3_nt: TGTGCCATCAGGGGATCTGACGGGAGTTCAGAGACCCAGTACTTC
v_call: TRBV10-3
clone_size: many
d_call: NA
j_call: TRBJ2-5

cdr3_aa: CASASTGTQNNEQYF
cdr3_nt: TGTGCCAGCGCCTCGACGGGAACTCAAAACAATGAGCAGTACTTC
v_call: TRBV7-9
clone_size: NA
d_call: NA
j_call: TRBJ2-5